This T cell receptor beta chain originates from a study of post-analysis software for immune sequencing data. On this clonotype itself: The antigen remains unidentified.

CDR1 is DFQATT and CDR2 is SNEGSKA in the germline V gene (reference sequence). The V and J ends lost 6 bases and 5 bases, in that order; junction bases with no gene match: 12. The CDR3 covers 15 residues. Tagging with unique molecular identifiers was a feature of the TCR beta cDNA libraries. TCRdb called the PCR reads again in MiXCR, with one record for every CDR3 protein. The top ten clones hold 4.6% of a sample with 800,000 to 950,000 distinct CDR3 sequences, around 53% of them seen once. General study results and limits: Controls showed lower frequencies than patients for five or six TRBV segments, and TRBV5-6, TRBV5-1 and TRBV20-1 were among these.

This sequence joins TRBV20-1 and TRBJ2-3; 9 bases agree with TRBD1. Sequencing was done on a sample of blood. The sequence was collected from a girl aged 5 to 17 with multiple sclerosis. The CDR3 reads CSATPGQGNRDTQYF. CDR3 coding DNA: TGCAGTGCCACGCCGGGACAGGGAAACCGAGATACGCAGTATTTT.